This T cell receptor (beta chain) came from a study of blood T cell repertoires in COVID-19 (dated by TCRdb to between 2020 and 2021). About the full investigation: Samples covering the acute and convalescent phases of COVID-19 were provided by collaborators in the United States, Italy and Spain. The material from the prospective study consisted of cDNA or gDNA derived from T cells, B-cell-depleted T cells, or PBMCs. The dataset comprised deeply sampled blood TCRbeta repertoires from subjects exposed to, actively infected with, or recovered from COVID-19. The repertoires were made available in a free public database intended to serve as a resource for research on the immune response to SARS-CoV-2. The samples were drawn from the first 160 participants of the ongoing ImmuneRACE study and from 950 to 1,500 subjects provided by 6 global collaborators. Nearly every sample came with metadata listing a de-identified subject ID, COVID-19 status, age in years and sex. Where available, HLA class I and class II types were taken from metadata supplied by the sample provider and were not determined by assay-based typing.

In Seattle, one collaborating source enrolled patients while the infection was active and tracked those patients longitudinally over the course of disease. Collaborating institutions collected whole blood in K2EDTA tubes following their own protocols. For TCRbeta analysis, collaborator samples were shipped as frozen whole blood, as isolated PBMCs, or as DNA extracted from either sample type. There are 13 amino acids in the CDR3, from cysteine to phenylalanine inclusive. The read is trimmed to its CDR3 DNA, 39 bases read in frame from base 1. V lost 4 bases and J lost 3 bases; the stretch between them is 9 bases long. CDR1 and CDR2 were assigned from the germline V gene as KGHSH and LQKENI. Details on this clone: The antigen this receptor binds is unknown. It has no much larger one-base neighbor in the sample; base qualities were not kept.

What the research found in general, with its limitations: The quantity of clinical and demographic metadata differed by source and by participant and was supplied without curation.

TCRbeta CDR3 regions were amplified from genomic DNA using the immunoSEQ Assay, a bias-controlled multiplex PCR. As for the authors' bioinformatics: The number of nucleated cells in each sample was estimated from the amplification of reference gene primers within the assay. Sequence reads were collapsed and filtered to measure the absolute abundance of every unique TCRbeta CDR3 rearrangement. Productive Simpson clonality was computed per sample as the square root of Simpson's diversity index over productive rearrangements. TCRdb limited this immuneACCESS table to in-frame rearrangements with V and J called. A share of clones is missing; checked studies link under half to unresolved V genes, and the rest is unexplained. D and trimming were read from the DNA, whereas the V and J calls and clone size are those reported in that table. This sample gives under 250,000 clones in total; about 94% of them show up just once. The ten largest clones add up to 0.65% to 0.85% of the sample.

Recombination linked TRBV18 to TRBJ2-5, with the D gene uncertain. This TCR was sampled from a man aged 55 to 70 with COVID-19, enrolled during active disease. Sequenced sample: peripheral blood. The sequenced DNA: TGTGCCAGCTCACGGGTTCTAGAAGAGACCCAGTACTTC. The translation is CASSRVLEETQYF.